Listed below are T cell receptor beta chains from one sample, sequenced in a study of cytomegalovirus exposure and HLA in healthy donors. Generated by immunoSEQ multiplex PCR, the TCRdb table keeps only in-frame clones and is missing some. The sample yields 120,000 or so clones, less than 75% seen once. Sequencing used PBMCs. All receptors derive from a woman aged 40-49 years in good health and CMV-seronegative. CDR3s include the opening cysteine and the closing phenylalanine or tryptophan. A D gene is named only where the DNA matches it firmly. Clone size is not always given. Where it is, it says once, few, many or a class for expanded clones.

>TRBD1|-|TRBV4-2|TRBJ2-7
TGTGCCAGCAGCCAAGGGGGACAGGGTGACCTGGAGCAGTACTTC
CASSQGGQGDLEQYF
>TRBD2|-|TRBV29-1|TRBJ2-2
TGCAGCGTAGGGACTAGCGGGAGAAGGGCCACCGGGGAGCTGTTTTTT
CSVGTSGRRATGELFF
>-|-|TRBV2|TRBJ2-5
TGTGCCAGCAGTGGGGGGGCGGGAGCCCAAGAGACCCAGTACTTC
CASSGGAGAQETQYF
>-|-|TRBV7-9|TRBJ2-3
TGTGCCAGCAGCGAATGGGGGCCGGGATCTATTTCAGATACGCAGTATTTT
CASSEWGPGSISDTQYF
>TRBD2|-|TRBV11-2|TRBJ2-3
TGTGCCAGCAGCCTGCTCGGACTAGCGGGAAACACAGATACGCAGTATTTT
CASSLLGLAGNTDTQYF
>TRBD1|-|TRBV14|TRBJ2-5
TGTGCCAGCAGCGTACTAGGGACAGGGGGAGAGACCCAGTACTTC
CASSVLGTGGETQYF
>TRBD1|-|TRBV5-1|TRBJ2-2
TGCGCCAGCAGCCAAGGACAGGGGTATAGCACCGGGGAGCTGTTTTTT
CASSQGQGYSTGELFF
>-|-|TRBV6-1|TRBJ1-2
TGTGCCAGCAGTCCACAGGGTTATGGCTACACCTTC
CASSPQGYGYTF
>TRBD1|-|TRBV5-1|TRBJ2-3
TGCGCCAGCAGCCGGGACAGCGGAGGCGATACGCAGTATTTT
CASSRDSGGDTQYF
>-|-|TRBV5-1|TRBJ1-2
TGCGCCAGCAGCTTGGGCCGGGACTATGGCTACACCTTC
CASSLGRDYGYTF
>TRBD1|-|TRBV11-2|TRBJ2-1
TGTGCCAGCAGCTTAATGACAGGGGTACTCGATGAGCAGTTCTTC
CASSLMTGVLDEQFF
>TRBD2|-|TRBV30|TRBJ2-7
TGTGCCTGGACCCCCGGGACTAGCCTTTACGAGCAGTACTTC
CAWTPGTSLYEQYF
>TRBD2|-|TRBV6-4|TRBJ2-1
TGTGCCAGCAGTGACTTTAGCGGGGGCTCCTACAATGAGCAGTTCTTC
CASSDFSGGSYNEQFF
>-|-|TRBV2|TRBJ2-5
TGTGCCAGCAGTGAATATATAGAGACCCAGTACTTC
CASSEYIETQYF
>-|-|TRBV7-2|TRBJ2-7
TGTGCCAGCCGCGGTACCCCCTCCGACCGGGGGCAGTACTTC
CASRGTPSDRGQYF
>TRBD1|-|TRBV19|TRBJ1-1
TGTGCCAGTAATACACTCCCGGGACAGCCTGTCATGAACACTGAAGCTTTCTTT
CASNTLPGQPVMNTEAFF
>TRBD2|-|TRBV11-1|TRBJ2-5
TGTGCCAGCAGCTTACTCCGGGGGGGCCTGATGGAGACCCAGTACTTC
CASSLLRGGLMETQYF
>TRBD1|few|TRBV5-1|TRBJ1-2
TGCGCCAGCAGCTTGGCAGGGGGCCGCGGCTACACCTTC
CASSLAGGRGYTF
>TRBD1|-|TRBV5-1|TRBJ2-3
TGCGCCAGCAGCTCTCAGGGGGTCCTCGCAGATACACAGTATTTT
CASSSQGVLADTQYF
>-|-|TRBV5-1|TRBJ1-4
TGCGCCAGCAGCCTCTTTGAGAATGAAAAACTGTTTTTT
CASSLFENEKLFF
>-|-|TRBV19|TRBJ1-4
TGTGCCAGTAGTTCCCAAGGGGTCGGTGAAAAACTGTTTTTT
CASSSQGVGEKLFF
>-|-|TRBV21-1|TRBJ2-2
TGTGCCAGCAGCAAAGGCCCCACCAGGCTTTCTGCCCCGAACACCGGGGAGCTGTTTTTT
CASSKGPTRLSAPNTGELFF
>TRBD1|once|TRBV5-6|TRBJ1-2
TGTGCCAGCAGCTTTGCCCTGGGACAGGGTTCGACGAGAGTGAGGGGCTACACCTTC
CASSFALGQGSTRVRGYTF
>TRBD1|-|TRBV9|TRBJ1-6
TGTGCCAGCAGCGTCCGGGACAGGGAAAATTCACCCCTCCACTTT
CASSVRDRENSPLHF
>-|-|TRBV6-7|TRBJ1-1
TGTGCCAGCCTGGACAGCCCTTCTTGGAACACTGAAGCTTTCTTT
CASLDSPSWNTEAFF
>TRBD1|-|TRBV2|TRBJ1-5
TGTGCCAGCAGAGAGGGGACAGTGGGGCAGCCCCAGCATTTT
CASREGTVGQPQHF
>TRBD1|-|TRBV28|TRBJ1-4
TGTGCCAGCAGTGGGACAGGGGGCGAGGAAAAACTGTTTTTT
CASSGTGGEEKLFF
>TRBD1|-|TRBV30|TRBJ1-1
TGTGCCTGGGGGACAGGGCGTCCCAAAGCGAACACTGAAGCTTTCTTT
CAWGTGRPKANTEAFF
>-|-|TRBV7-2|TRBJ1-3
TGTGCCAGCAGCTCATATTCGAGCTCTGGAAACACCATATATTTT
CASSSYSSSGNTIYF
>TRBD1|-|TRBV5-5|TRBJ1-3
TGTGCCAGCAGCTTGGTGAGAGGGGGCGAAAACACCATATATTTT
CASSLVRGGENTIYF
>-|-|TRBV7-2|TRBJ2-5
TGTGCCAGCAGCTTAGCGGGGGGGCCGGGGGAGACCCAGTACTTC
CASSLAGGPGETQYF
>-|-|TRBV6-6|TRBJ1-6
TGTGCCAGCAGTTCCGACAAGAGCTCCTATAATTCACCCCTCCACTTT
CASSSDKSSYNSPLHF
>TRBD2|-|TRBV2|TRBJ2-1
TGTGCCAGCAGTGCTAGCGGGTTTTACAATGAGCAGTTCTTC
CASSASGFYNEQFF
>-|once|TRBV2|TRBJ2-5
TGTGCCAGCAGGGAAATGAGAGAGACCCAGTACTTC
CASREMRETQYF
>TRBD1|-|TRBV6-5|TRBJ2-3
TGTGCCAGCAGTCAGACAGGGGAACCGGATACGCAGTATTTT
CASSQTGEPDTQYF
>-|-|TRBV10-3|TRBJ1-2
TGTGCCATCGGCAAAGCCGGGACATCGGCCTATGGCTACACCTTC
CAIGKAGTSAYGYTF
>TRBD1|-|TRBV27|TRBJ1-6
TGTGCCAGCAGTTCGGGACAGGGATTGACACCCCTCCACTTT
CASSSGQGLTPLHF
>-|few|TRBV6-1|TRBJ1-5
TGTGCCAGCAGCCCCCGGGAAAATCAGCCCCAGCATTTT
CASSPRENQPQHF
>TRBD2|once|TRBV11-1|TRBJ2-2
TGTGCCAGCAGCGGATGGACTAGCGGGGTCACCGGGGAGCTGTTTTTT
CASSGWTSGVTGELFF
>-|-|TRBV4-1|TRBJ1-1
TGCGCCAGCAGCCAAGGCCGTCCAGGGGCGTCAAGCACTGAAGCTTTCTTT
CASSQGRPGASSTEAFF
>TRBD1|-|TRBV18|TRBJ2-3
TGTGCCAGCTCACCGAACCGACAGGGTAGGACAGATACGCAGTATTTT
CASSPNRQGRTDTQYF
>TRBD1|-|TRBV28|TRBJ1-1
TGTGCCAGCAGTTTACTTCCCTACAGGGGGGCGACTGAAGCTTTCTTT
CASSLLPYRGATEAFF
>TRBD1|-|TRBV6-6|TRBJ2-1
TGTGCCAGCAAGCAGAGGGGGCGGGAGCAGTTCTTC
CASKQRGREQFF
>TRBD1|few|TRBV6-6|TRBJ1-4
TGTGCCAGCAGTTCGACAGGGGGCGGGGAAAAACTGTTTTTT
CASSSTGGGEKLFF
>TRBD1|-|TRBV5-1|TRBJ2-3
TGCGCCAGCAGCTCTCGTGGGACAGGGATCTCTAGCACAGATACGCAGTATTTT
CASSSRGTGISSTDTQYF
>TRBD2|-|TRBV6-5|TRBJ2-5
TGTGCCAGCAGGACTAGCGGGGGGGCCGGGGAGACCCAGTACTTC
CASRTSGGAGETQYF
>-|-|TRBV7-3|TRBJ1-1
TGTGCCAGCAGCTTACCGGGTATCGGGAACACTGAAGCTTTCTTT
CASSLPGIGNTEAFF
>-|-|TRBV9|TRBJ2-7
TGTGCCAGCAGCGTAAGTCCCGGGACCGGGGGCGAGCAGTACTTC
CASSVSPGTGGEQYF
>-|-|TRBV28|TRBJ2-1
TGTGCCAGCAGTCCCCAATCACGGTACAATGAGCAGTTCTTC
CASSPQSRYNEQFF
>TRBD1|-|TRBV6-5|TRBJ2-1
TGTGCCAGCAGTTCCCGCGGGACAGGGGCAAATGAGCAGTTCTTC
CASSSRGTGANEQFF
>-|-|TRBV6-4|TRBJ2-3
TGTGCCAGCAGTGACGAGTCTAGCACAGATACGCAGTATTTT
CASSDESSTDTQYF
>-|few|TRBV9|TRBJ2-3
TGTGCCTCCGGTGGGGAGGCATCTAGCACAGATACGCAGTATTTT
CASGGEASSTDTQYF
>TRBD1|few|TRBV5-6|TRBJ1-2
TGTGCCAGCAGCTTCGGCAGGGGGCCGGGGTCCTATGGCTACACCTTC
CASSFGRGPGSYGYTF
>TRBD1|few|TRBV28|TRBJ2-7
TGTGCCAGCAGACCGGGACAGCAATCCTACGAGCAGTACTTC
CASRPGQQSYEQYF